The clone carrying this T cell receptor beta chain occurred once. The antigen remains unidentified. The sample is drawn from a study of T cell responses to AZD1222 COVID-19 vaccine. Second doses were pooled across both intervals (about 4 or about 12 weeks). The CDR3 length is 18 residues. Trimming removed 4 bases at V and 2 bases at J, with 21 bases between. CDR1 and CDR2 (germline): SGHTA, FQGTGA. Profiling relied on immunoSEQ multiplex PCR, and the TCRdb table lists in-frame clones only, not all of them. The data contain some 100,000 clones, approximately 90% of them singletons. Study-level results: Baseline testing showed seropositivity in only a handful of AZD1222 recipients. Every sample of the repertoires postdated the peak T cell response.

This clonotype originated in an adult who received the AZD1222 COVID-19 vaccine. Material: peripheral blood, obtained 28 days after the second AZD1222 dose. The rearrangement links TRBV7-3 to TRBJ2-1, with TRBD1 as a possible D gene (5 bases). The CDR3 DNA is TGTGCCAGCAGCTCAGATATCCCAGGGATGGCTCCCTACAATGAGCAGTTCTTC. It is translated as CASSSDIPGMAPYNEQFF.